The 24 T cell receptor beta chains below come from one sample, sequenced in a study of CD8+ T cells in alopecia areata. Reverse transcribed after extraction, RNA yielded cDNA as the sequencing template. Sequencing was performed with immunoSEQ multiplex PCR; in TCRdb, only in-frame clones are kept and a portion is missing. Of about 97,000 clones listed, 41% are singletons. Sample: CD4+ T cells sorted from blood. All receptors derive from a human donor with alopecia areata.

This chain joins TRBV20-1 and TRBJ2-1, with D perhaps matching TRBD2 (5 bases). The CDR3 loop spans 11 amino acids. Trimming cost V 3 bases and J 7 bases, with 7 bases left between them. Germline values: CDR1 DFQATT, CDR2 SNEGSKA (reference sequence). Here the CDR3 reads CSASWTNEQFF. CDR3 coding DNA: TGCAGTGCTAGTTGGACTAATGAGCAGTTCTTC.

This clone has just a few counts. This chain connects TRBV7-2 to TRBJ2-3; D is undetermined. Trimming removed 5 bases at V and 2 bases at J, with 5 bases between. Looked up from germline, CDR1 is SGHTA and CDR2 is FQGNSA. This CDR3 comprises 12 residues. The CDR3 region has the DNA TGTGCCAGCAGCCCACCCACAGATACGCAGTATTTT. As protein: CASSPPTDTQYF. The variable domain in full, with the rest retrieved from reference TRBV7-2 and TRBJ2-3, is GAGVSQSPSNKVTEKGKDVELRCDPISGHTALYWYRQSLGQGLEFLIYFQGNSAPDKSGLPSDRFSAERTGGSVSTLTIQRTQQEDSAVYLCASSPPTDTQYFGPGTRLTVL.

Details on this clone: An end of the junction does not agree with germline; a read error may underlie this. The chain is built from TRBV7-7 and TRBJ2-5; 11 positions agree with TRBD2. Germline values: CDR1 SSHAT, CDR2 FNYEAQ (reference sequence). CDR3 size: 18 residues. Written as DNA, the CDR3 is TGTGCTAGCAGCTCGGGCAGTCTAGCGGGGGGACTCACTGGGACCCAGTACTTC. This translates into CASSSGSLAGGLTGTQYF.

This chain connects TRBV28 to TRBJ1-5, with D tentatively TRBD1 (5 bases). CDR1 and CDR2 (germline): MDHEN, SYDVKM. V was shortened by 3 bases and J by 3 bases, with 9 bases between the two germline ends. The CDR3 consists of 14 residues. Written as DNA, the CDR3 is TGTGCCAGCAGTTTGGCAGGGACCAATCAGCCCCAGCATTTT. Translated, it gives CASSLAGTNQPQHF.

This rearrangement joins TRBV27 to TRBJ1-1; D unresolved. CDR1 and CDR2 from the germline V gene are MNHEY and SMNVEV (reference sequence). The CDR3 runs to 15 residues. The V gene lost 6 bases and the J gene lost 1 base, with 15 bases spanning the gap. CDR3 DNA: TGTGCCAGCAGCCTGCGTGGAGTGGGGAACACTGAAGCTTTCTTT. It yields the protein CASSLRGVGNTEAFF.

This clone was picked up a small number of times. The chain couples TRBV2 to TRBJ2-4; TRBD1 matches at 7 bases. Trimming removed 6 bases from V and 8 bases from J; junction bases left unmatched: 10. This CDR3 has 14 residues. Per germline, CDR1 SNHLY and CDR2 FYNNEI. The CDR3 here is CASRTGAVSDIQYF. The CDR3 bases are TGTGCCAGCAGAACAGGGGCGGTATCGGACATTCAGTACTTC.

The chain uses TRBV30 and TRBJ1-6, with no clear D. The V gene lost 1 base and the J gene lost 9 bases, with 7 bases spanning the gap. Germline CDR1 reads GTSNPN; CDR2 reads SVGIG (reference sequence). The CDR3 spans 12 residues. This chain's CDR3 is CAWSAQSSPLHF. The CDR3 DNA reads TGTGCCTGGAGTGCCCAGTCTTCACCCCTCCACTTT.

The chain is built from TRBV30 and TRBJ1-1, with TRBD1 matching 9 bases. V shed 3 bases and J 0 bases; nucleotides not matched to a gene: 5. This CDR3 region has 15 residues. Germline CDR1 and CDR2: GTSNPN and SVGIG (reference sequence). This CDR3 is CAWRGTGRLNTEAFF. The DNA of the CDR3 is TGTGCCTGGAGGGGGACAGGGAGGTTGAACACTGAAGCTTTCTTT.

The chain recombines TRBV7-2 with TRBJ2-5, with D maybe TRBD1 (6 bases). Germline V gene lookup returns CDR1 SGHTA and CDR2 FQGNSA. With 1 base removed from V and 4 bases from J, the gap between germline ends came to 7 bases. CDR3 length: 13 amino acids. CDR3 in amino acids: CASSLGGRETQYF. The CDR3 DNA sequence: TGTGCCAGCAGCTTAGGGGGGCGAGAGACCCAGTACTTC.

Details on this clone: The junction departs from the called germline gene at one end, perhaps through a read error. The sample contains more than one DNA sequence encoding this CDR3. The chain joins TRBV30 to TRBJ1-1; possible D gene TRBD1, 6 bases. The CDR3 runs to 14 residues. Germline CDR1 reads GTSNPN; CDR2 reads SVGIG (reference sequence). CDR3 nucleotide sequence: TGTGCTTGGAGTACGGGCAGGGGTAACACTGAAGCTTTCTTT. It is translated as CAWSTGRGNTEAFF. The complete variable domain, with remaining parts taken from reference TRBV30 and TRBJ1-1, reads SQTIHQWPATLVQPVGSPLSLECTVEGTSNPNLYWYRQAAGRGLQLLFYSVGIGQISSEVPQNLSASRPQDRQFILSSKKLLLSDSGFYLCAWSTGRGNTEAFFGQGTRLTVV.

CDR3 residues: CASSPPRQGVSFF. In nucleotides, the CDR3 is TGTGCCAGCAGCCCCCCGAGACAGGGGGTTTCGTTCTTC. The chain combines TRBV7-9 with TRBJ2-1; TRBD1 aligns across 9 bases. The CDR3 is 13 residues long. Germline V gives CDR1 SEHNR, CDR2 FQNEAQ (reference sequence). Trimming cost V 5 bases and J 15 bases; bases outside gene matches: 11.

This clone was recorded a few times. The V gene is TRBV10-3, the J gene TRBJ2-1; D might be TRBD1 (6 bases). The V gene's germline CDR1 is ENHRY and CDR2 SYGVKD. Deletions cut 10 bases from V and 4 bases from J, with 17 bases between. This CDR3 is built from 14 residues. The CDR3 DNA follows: TGTGCCACCCGATCTCCCCAGGGGTACAATGAGCAGTTCTTC. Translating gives CATRSPQGYNEQFF.

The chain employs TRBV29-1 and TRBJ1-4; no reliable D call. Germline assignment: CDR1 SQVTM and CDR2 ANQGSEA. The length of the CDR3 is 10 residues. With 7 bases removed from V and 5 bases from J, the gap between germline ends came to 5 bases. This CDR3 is CSAGNEKLFF. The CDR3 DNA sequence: TGCAGCGCTGGGAATGAAAAACTGTTTTTT.

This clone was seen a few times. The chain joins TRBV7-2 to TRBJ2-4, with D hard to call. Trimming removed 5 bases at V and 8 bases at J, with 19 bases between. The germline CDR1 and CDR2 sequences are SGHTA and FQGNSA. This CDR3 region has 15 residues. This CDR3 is CASSLRLANSYIQYF. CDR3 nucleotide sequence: TGTGCCAGCAGCCTGCGTCTGGCGAATTCGTACATTCAGTACTTC.

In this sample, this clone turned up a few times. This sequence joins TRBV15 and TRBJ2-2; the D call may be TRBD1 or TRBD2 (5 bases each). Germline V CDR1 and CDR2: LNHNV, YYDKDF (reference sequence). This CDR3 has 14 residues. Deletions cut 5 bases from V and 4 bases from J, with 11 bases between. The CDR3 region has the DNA TGTGCCACCAGCGAACCGGGACGCACCGGGGAGCTGTTTTTT. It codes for CATSEPGRTGELFF.

The CDR3 protein is CASSLTGRVATNEKLFF. CDR3 in DNA: TGTGCCAGCAGCTTAACCGGACGGGTGGCAACTAATGAAAAACTGTTTTTT. V gene TRBV7-9 combines with J gene TRBJ1-4; D is unclear. CDR1 SEHNR and CDR2 FQNEAQ come from the germline V gene (reference sequence). Trimming took off 2 bases at V and 0 bases at J, with 13 bases between the two ends. The CDR3 runs 17 residues.

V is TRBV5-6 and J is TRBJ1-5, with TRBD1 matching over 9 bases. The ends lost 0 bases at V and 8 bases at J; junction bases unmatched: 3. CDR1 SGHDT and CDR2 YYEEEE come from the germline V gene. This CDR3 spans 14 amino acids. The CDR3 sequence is CASSLGQGVEPQHF. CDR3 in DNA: TGTGCCAGCAGCTTGGGACAGGGGGTTGAGCCCCAGCATTTT.

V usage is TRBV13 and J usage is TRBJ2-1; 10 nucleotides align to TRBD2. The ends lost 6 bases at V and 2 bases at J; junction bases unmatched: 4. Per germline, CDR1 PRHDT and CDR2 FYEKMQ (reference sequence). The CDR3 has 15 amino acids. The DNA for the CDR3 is TGTGCCAGCAGGCCCACTAGCGGGACCTACAATGAGCAGTTCTTC. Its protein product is CASRPTSGTYNEQFF. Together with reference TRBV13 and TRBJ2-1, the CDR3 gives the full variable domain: AAGVIQSPRHLIKEKRETATLKCYPIPRHDTVYWYQQGPGQDPQFLISFYEKMQSDKGSIPDRFSAQQFSDYHSELNMSSLELGDSALYFCASRPTSGTYNEQFFGPGTRLTVL.

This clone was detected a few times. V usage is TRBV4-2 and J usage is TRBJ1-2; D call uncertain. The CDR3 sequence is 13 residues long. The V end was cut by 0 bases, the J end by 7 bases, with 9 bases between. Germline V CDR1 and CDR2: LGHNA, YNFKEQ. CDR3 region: CASSQDSRRGYTF. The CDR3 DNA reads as TGTGCCAGCAGCCAAGATAGTCGGCGTGGCTACACCTTC.

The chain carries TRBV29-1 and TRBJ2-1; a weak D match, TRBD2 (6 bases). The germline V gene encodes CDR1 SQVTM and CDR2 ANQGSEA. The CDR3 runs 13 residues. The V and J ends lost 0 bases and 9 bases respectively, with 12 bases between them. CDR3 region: CSVEDLLAVEQFF. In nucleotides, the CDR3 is TGCAGCGTTGAAGACCTACTAGCTGTTGAGCAGTTCTTC.

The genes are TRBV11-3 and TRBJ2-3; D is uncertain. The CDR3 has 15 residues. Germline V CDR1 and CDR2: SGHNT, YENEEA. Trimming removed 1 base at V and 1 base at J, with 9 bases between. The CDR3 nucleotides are TGTGCCAGCAGCTTAGGATCCTTGGGCACAGATACGCAGTATTTT. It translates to CASSLGSLGTDTQYF. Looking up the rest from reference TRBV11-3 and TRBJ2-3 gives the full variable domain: EAGVVQSPRYKIIEKKQPVAFWCNPISGHNTLYWYLQNLGQGPELLIRYENEEAVDDSQLPKDRFSAERLKGVDSTLKIQPAELGDSAVYLCASSLGSLGTDTQYFGPGTRLTVL.

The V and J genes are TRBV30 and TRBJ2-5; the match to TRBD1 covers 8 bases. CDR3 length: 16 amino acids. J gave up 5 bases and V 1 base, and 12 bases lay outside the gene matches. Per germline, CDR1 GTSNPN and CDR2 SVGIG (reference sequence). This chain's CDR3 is CAWSGVPQGAGETQYF. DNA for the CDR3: TGTGCCTGGAGTGGAGTCCCTCAGGGGGCTGGGGAGACCCAGTACTTC.

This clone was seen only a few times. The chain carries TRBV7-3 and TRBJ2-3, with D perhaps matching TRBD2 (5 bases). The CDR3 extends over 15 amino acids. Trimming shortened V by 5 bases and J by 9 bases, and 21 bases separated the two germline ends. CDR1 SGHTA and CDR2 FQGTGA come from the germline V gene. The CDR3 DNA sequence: TGTGCCAGCAGCCCCGGACTGAGCCTTAGAGGCACGCAGTATTTT. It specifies CASSPGLSLRGTQYF. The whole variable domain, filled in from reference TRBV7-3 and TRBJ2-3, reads GAGVSQTPSNKVTEKGKYVELRCDPISGHTALYWYRQSLGQGPEFLIYFQGTGAADDSGLPNDRFFAVRPEGSVSTLKIQRTERGDSAVYLCASSPGLSLRGTQYFGPGTRLTVL.

The CDR3 nucleotides read TGTGCCGCAAACCGGGACTCCTTGTATTCGTACTTC. It is translated as CAANRDSLYSYF. The gene calls are TRBV30 and TRBJ2-7, with a possible D match to TRBD2 (6 bases). The CDR3 is 12 amino acids. Deletions cut 8 bases from V and 12 bases from J, with 23 bases between. Germline V gene lookup returns CDR1 GTSNPN and CDR2 SVGIG (reference sequence).